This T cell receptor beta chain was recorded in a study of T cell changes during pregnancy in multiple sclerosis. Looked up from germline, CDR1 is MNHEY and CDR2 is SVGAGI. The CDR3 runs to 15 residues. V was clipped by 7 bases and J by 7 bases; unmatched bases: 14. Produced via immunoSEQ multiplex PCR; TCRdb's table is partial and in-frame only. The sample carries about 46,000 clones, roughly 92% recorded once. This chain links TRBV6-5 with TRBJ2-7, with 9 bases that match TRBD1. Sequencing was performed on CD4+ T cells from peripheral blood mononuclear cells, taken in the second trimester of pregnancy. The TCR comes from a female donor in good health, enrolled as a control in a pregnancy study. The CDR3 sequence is CASNPRGGQGGEQYF. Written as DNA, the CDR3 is TGTGCCAGCAACCCTAGGGGGGGACAGGGTGGAGAGCAGTACTTC.